Below, 21 T cell receptor beta chains from the same sample are listed, as sequenced in a study of shared clonotypes between healthy human individuals. The naive CD8 population came from CD45RO-negative cells selected for CCR7, without terminally differentiated effector memory CD45RA+ cells. TCRdb's copy holds only in-frame clones and misses some; the assay was immunoSEQ multiplex PCR. The sample yields 600,000 or so clones, roughly 98% seen once. Sequencing used naive CD8+ T cells sorted from blood. The receptors originated from a young man in good health.

The J gene is TRBJ1-3, the V gene TRBV14; the D is unclear. V lost 1 base to trimming and J lost 0 bases, with 7 bases between them. Germline assignment: CDR1 SGHDN and CDR2 FVKESK. This CDR3 has 15 residues. The CDR3 bases are TGTGCCAGCAGCCAAGTAACCGACTCTGGAAACACCATATATTTT. This codes for CASSQVTDSGNTIYF.

CDR3 in amino acids: CASSQEAGGTEAFF. DNA of the CDR3: TGCGCCAGCAGCCAAGAGGCAGGGGGAACTGAAGCTTTCTTT. The chain employs TRBV4-1 and TRBJ1-1, with TRBD1 matching over 7 bases. The ends lost 0 bases at V and 5 bases at J; junction bases unmatched: 3. This CDR3 is 14 amino acids long. Per the germline V gene, CDR1 is MGHRA and CDR2 is YSYEKL.

The chain combines TRBV2 with TRBJ1-4, with D possibly TRBD1 on 5 matching bases. Germline CDR1 reads SNHLY; CDR2 reads FYNNEI. The ends were cut back, 5 bases at V and 10 bases at J, with 20 bases in the middle. The CDR3 is 15 amino acids. CDR3: CASSSVTGPGGKLFF. The CDR3 DNA follows: TGTGCCAGCAGTTCCGTTACAGGCCCGGGGGGAAAACTGTTTTTT.

V is TRBV28 and J is TRBJ2-7, with D unclear. Germline lookup yields CDR1 MDHEN and CDR2 SYDVKM. The V gene lost 6 bases and the J gene lost 3 bases, with 15 bases spanning the gap. This CDR3 spans 14 amino acids. The CDR3 coding sequence is TGTGCCAGCAGACCGACCCGACGCCACTACGAGCAGTACTTC. The encoded protein is CASRPTRRHYEQYF.

The chain joins TRBV5-1 to TRBJ2-7, with no clear D. In germline, CDR1 is SGHRS, CDR2 YFSETQ. Deletions cut 2 bases from V and 3 bases from J, with 12 bases between. This CDR3 is 14 amino acids long. CDR3 protein: CASSFVQNSYEQYF. For the CDR3, the DNA is TGCGCCAGCAGCTTCGTACAGAATAGCTACGAGCAGTACTTC.

CDR3 amino acids: CASSSDRVLEKLFF. Here the CDR3 DNA reads TGTGCCAGCAGTTCCGACAGGGTTTTAGAAAAACTGTTTTTT. V is TRBV6-5 and J is TRBJ1-4, with 7 bases matching TRBD1. Trimming at V came to 4 bases and at J to 8 bases, leaving 7 bases not matched to a gene. This CDR3 is 14 amino acids long. Germline CDR1 MNHEY, CDR2 SVGAGI.

This chain connects TRBV5-1 to TRBJ1-1; TRBD1 aligns across 8 bases. CDR1 is SGHRS and CDR2 is YFSETQ in the germline V gene. After removal of 6 bases from V and 1 base from J, the junction contained 11 bases not matched to a gene. The CDR3 spans 16 residues. CDR3 DNA sequence: TGCGCCAGCAATGACCGACAGGGGAGGGGGAACACTGAAGCTTTCTTT. Residues: CASNDRQGRGNTEAFF.

The J gene is TRBJ2-7, the V gene TRBV29-1; D unresolved. V was trimmed by 1 base and J by 2 bases, leaving 15 bases between them. Germline lookup yields CDR1 SQVTM and CDR2 ANQGSEA. The CDR3 has 15 amino acids. This CDR3 reads CSVEGVWTETYEQYF. CDR3 nucleotide sequence: TGCAGCGTTGAAGGGGTGTGGACGGAAACCTACGAGCAGTACTTC.

The chain uses TRBV4-1 and TRBJ2-6; 9 positions match TRBD1. With V trimmed by 3 bases and J by 0 bases, 0 bases remained unmatched. This CDR3 is 16 amino acids long. The germline CDR1 and CDR2 sequences are MGHRA and YSYEKL. In nucleotides, the CDR3 is TGCGCCAGCAGCCAGGGACAGGGCTCTGGGGCCAACGTCCTGACTTTC. It is translated as CASSQGQGSGANVLTF.

This chain uses TRBV11-1 with TRBJ2-3; 7 nucleotides agree with TRBD2. Unmatched junction bases numbered 13, after V lost 5 bases and J lost 2 bases. Germline values: CDR1 SGHAT, CDR2 FQDESV (reference sequence). This CDR3 comprises 17 residues. The chain's CDR3 is CASSPSKGTTPTDTQYF. For the CDR3, the DNA is TGTGCCAGCAGCCCCTCGAAGGGGACTACACCCACAGATACGCAGTATTTT. The full variable domain, completed using reference TRBV11-1 and TRBJ2-3, is EAEVAQSPRYKITEKSQAVAFWCDPISGHATLYWYRQILGQGPELLVQFQDESVVDDSQLPKDRFSAERLKGVDSTLKIQPAELGDSAMYLCASSPSKGTTPTDTQYFGPGTRLTVL.

Regarding this clone: The sample contains more than one DNA sequence encoding this CDR3. The J gene is TRBJ1-1, the V gene TRBV27; maybe TRBD1 (5 bases). The CDR3 spans 13 residues. CDR1 and CDR2 from the germline V gene are MNHEY and SMNVEV (reference sequence). Trimming took off 0 bases at V and 5 bases at J, with 7 bases between the two ends. The DNA for the CDR3 is TGTGCCAGCAGTTTATCGGGGGGGACTGAAGCTTTCTTT. It encodes CASSLSGGTEAFF.

This clone was detected once. This chain connects TRBV10-3 to TRBJ2-7, with 11 nucleotides matching TRBD1. V gave up 6 bases and J gave up 6 bases; unmatched junction bases: 4. CDR3 length equals 13 residues. Germline-derived CDR1 and CDR2 are ENHRY and SYGVKD. CDR3 nucleotide sequence: TGTGCCATCAGCGGGACAGGGGGTTTCGAGCAGTACTTC. Protein sequence: CAISGTGGFEQYF.

V and J are TRBV5-6 and TRBJ1-2, with D unresolved. This CDR3 contains 14 residues. Between the trimmed V and J ends, which lost 0 bases and 4 bases, there was a span of 10 bases. Per germline, CDR1 SGHDT and CDR2 YYEEEE. The CDR3, as DNA: TGTGCCAGCAGCTTGGGGGCCTTTTCCTATGGCTACACCTTC. Translating gives CASSLGAFSYGYTF.

V is TRBV5-4 and J is TRBJ2-2; no clear D gene. CDR1 is SGHNT and CDR2 is YYREEE in the germline V gene (reference sequence). The CDR3 totals 12 residues. V was clipped by 1 base and J by 6 bases, with 4 bases between them. The CDR3 reads CASSLSPGELFF. The CDR3 nucleotides are TGTGCCAGCAGCTTGTCGCCCGGGGAGCTGTTTTTT.

The J gene is TRBJ2-7, the V gene TRBV29-1; a weak D match, TRBD1 (6 bases). From germline, CDR1 is SQVTM and CDR2 ANQGSEA. Trimming took off 4 bases at V and 3 bases at J, with 16 bases between the two ends. The CDR3 has 14 amino acids. CDR3 in DNA: TGCAGCGTTGTGGGGGCAGAGGGTATCTACGAGCAGTACTTC. It codes for CSVVGAEGIYEQYF.

This clone showed up just once. The identical CDR3 is also encoded by other nucleotide sequences in the sample. The chain employs TRBV5-1 and TRBJ2-7, with D uncertain. From germline, CDR1 is SGHRS and CDR2 YFSETQ. V gave up 1 base and J gave up 0 bases, with 2 bases separating them. The CDR3 length is 12 residues. The CDR3 DNA follows: TGCGCCAGCAGCTTGAGCTCCTACGAGCAGTACTTC. Amino acids: CASSLSSYEQYF.

The rearrangement links TRBV7-9 to TRBJ2-5; possible D gene TRBD2, 5 bases. The CDR3 totals 12 residues. Trimming shortened V by 5 bases and J by 5 bases, and 9 bases separated the two germline ends. Germline assignment: CDR1 SEHNR and CDR2 FQNEAQ (reference sequence). This CDR3 is CASSGGRETQYF. In nucleotides, the CDR3 is TGTGCCAGCAGCGGCGGGCGGGAGACCCAGTACTTC.

The V and J genes are TRBV29-1 and TRBJ1-4; tentative D call: TRBD1 (5 bases). V was pared by 2 bases and J by 7 bases, with 14 bases between. CDR1 and CDR2 (germline): SQVTM, ANQGSEA. This CDR3 comprises 14 residues. CDR3 DNA sequence: TGCAGCGTTGAACTAAGGGGTGAAGGTGAAAAACTGTTTTTT. Amino acid sequence: CSVELRGEGEKLFF.

CDR3 in amino acids: CASSIGDYEQYF. In DNA form, the CDR3 reads TGTGCCAGCAGCATAGGGGACTACGAGCAGTACTTC. The V and J genes are TRBV6-6 and TRBJ2-7, with a weak D call TRBD1 (5 bases). The ends were cut back, 6 bases at V and 3 bases at J, with 9 bases in the middle. The germline V gene encodes CDR1 MNHNY and CDR2 SVGAGI (reference sequence). This CDR3 has 12 amino acids.

The CDR3 loop is CSVVPSGRGETQYF. The CDR3 coding sequence is TGCAGCGTTGTACCTAGCGGGAGGGGGGAGACCCAGTACTTC. The chain has TRBV29-1 and TRBJ2-5, with 12 bases aligning to TRBD2. Germline V gene data show CDR1 as SQVTM and CDR2 as ANQGSEA. After removal of 4 bases from V and 5 bases from J, the junction contained 5 bases not matched to a gene. The CDR3 contains 14 residues.

The J gene is TRBJ2-7, the V gene TRBV30; possible D gene TRBD2, 5 bases. CDR1 GTSNPN and CDR2 SVGIG come from the germline V gene (reference sequence). The V end was cut by 5 bases, the J end by 2 bases, with 10 bases between. This CDR3 has 12 amino acids. The CDR3 DNA sequence: TGTGCCTGGCGCGGGCTACCCTACGAGCAGTACTTC. The encoded protein is CAWRGLPYEQYF. The full variable domain, rest sourced from reference TRBV30 and TRBJ2-7, is SQTIHQWPATLVQPVGSPLSLECTVEGTSNPNLYWYRQAAGRGLQLLFYSVGIGQISSEVPQNLSASRPQDRQFILSSKKLLLSDSGFYLCAWRGLPYEQYFGPGTRLTVT.